This TCR beta chain was sequenced for a study of blood T cell repertoires in COVID-19. Produced via immunoSEQ multiplex PCR; TCRdb's table is partial and in-frame only. The repertoire includes 35,000 to 55,000 clones, 70% to 90% of them detected once, and 3.7% sits in the top ten. This CDR3 spans 13 amino acids. V was clipped by 3 bases and J by 2 bases; unmatched bases: 1. Looked up from germline, CDR1 is SGHRS and CDR2 is YFSETQ. This clone has just a few counts. The sequencing input was peripheral blood. The sequence derives from a human donor in a cohort sampled during active COVID-19. The gene calls are TRBV5-1 and TRBJ2-7; 8 bases match TRBD2. CDR3 DNA: TGCGCCAGCAGCTGGGGACTAGCCTACGAGCAGTACTTC. This sequence encodes CASSWGLAYEQYF.